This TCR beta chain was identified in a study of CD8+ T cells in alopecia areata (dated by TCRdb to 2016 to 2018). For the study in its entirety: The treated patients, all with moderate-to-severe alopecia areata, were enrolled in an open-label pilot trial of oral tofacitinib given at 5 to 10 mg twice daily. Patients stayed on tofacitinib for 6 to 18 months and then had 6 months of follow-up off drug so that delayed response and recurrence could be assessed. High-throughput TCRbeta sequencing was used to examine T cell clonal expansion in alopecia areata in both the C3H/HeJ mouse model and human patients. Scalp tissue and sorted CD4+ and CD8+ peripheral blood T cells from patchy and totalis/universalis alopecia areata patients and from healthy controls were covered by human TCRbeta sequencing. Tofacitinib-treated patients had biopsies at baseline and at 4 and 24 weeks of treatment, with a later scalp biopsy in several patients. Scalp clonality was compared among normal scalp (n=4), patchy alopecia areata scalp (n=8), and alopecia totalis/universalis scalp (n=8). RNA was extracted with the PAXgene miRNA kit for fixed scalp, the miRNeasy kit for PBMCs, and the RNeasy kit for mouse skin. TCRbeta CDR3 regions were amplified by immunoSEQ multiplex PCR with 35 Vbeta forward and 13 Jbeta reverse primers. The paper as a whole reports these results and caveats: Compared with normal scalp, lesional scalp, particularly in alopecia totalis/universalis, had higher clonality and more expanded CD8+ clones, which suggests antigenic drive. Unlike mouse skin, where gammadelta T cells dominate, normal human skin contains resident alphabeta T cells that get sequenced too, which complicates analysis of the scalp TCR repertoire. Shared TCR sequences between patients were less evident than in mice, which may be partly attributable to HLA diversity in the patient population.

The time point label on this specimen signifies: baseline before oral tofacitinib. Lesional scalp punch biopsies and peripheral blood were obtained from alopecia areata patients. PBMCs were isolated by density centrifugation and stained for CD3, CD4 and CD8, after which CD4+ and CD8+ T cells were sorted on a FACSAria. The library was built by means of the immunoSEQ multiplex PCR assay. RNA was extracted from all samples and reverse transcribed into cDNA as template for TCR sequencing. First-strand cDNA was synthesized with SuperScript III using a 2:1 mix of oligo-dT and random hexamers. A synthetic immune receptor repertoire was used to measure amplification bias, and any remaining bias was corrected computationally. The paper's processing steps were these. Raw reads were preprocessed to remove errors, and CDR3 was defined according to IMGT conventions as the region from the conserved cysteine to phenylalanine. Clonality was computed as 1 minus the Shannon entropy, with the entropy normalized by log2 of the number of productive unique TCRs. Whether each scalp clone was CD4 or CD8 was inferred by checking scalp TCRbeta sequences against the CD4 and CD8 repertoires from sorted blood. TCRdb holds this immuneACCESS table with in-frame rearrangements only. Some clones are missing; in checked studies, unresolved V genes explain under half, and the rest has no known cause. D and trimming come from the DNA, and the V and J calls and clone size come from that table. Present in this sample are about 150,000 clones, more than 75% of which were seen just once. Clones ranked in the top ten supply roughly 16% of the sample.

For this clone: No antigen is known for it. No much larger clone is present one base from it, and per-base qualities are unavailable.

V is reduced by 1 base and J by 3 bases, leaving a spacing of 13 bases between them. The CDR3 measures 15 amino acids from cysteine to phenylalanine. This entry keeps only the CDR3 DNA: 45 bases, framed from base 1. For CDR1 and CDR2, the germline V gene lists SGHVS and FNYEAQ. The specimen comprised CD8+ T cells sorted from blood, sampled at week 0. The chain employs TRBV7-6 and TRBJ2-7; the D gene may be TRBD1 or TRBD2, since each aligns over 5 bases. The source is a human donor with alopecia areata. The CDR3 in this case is CASSLGGTLNYEQYF. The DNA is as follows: TGTGCCAGCAGCTTAGGTGGGACCCTAAACTACGAGCAGTACTTC.